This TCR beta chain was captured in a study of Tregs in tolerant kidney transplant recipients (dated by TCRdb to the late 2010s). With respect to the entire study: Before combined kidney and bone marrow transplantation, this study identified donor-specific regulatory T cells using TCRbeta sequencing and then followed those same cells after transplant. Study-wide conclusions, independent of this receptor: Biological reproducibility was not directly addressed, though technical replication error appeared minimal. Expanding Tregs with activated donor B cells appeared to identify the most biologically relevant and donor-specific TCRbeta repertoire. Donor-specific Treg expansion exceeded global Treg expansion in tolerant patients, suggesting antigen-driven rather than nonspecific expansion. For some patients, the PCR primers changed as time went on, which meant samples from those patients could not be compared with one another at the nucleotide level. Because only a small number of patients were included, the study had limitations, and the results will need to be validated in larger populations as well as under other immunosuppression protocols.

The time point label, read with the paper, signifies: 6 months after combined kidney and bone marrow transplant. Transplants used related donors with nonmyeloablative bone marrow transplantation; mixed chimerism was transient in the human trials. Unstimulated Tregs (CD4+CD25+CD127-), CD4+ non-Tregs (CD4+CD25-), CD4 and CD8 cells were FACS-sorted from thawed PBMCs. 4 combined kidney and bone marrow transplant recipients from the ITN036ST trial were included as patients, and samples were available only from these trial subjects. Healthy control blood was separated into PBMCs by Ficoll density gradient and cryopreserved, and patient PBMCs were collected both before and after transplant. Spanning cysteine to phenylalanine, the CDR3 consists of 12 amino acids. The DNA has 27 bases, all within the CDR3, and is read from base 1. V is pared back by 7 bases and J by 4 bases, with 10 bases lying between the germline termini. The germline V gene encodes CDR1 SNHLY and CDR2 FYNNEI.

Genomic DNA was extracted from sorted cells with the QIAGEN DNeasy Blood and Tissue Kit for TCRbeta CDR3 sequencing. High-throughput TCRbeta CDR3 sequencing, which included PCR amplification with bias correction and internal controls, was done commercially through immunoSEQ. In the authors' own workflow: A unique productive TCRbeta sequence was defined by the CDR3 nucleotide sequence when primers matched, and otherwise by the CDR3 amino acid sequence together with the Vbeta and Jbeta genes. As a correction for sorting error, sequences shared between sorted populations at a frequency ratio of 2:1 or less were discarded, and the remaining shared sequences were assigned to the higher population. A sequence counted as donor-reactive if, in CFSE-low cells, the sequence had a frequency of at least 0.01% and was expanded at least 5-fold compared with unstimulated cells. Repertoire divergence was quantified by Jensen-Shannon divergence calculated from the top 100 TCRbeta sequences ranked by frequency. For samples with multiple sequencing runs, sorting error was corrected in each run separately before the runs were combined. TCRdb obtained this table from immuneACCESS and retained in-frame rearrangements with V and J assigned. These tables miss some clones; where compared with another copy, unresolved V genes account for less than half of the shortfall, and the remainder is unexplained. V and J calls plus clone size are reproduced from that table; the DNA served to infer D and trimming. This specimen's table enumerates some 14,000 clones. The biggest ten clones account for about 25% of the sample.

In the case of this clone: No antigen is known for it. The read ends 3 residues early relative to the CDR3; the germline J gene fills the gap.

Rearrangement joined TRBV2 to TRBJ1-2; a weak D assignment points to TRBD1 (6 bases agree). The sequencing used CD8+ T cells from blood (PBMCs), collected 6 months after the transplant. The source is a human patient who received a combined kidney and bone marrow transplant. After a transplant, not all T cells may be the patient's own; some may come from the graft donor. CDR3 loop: CASKGTIYGYTF. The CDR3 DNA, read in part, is TGTGCCAGCAAGGGGACAATCTATGGC.